This TCR beta chain emerged from a study of T cell responses to AZD1222 COVID-19 vaccine. Study-level findings and limits: Spike-spanning, vaccine-associated CD4 TCRs were dominant at 160-218 and 743-854. The donor group comprised mostly white British people and more females; the analysis possibly underestimated clonal diversity. Spike-specific TCR depth and breadth grew after two AZD1222 doses. Per reports, nearly half of all spike-specific TCRs target regions that are unmutated in variants.

The repertoire was sequenced with immunoSEQ multiplex PCR; TCRdb's copy has only in-frame clones and lacks some. The table has 100,000 or so clones, roughly nine tenths seen once; the top ten hold roughly 2.5%. On this clone: Its antigen is currently unknown.

Germline CDR1 SGHTA, CDR2 FQGNSA. CDR3 size: 15 residues. The ends lost 5 bases at V and 7 bases at J; junction bases unmatched: 7. The sample was peripheral blood, taken 28 days after the second AZD1222 dose. The receptor was isolated from an adult who received the AZD1222 COVID-19 vaccine. The chain is built from TRBV7-2 and TRBJ2-7, with 14 positions matching TRBD2. CDR3 amino acids: CASSPGLAGVGEQYF. The CDR3 DNA sequence: TGTGCCAGCAGCCCGGGACTAGCGGGAGTTGGGGAGCAGTACTTC.